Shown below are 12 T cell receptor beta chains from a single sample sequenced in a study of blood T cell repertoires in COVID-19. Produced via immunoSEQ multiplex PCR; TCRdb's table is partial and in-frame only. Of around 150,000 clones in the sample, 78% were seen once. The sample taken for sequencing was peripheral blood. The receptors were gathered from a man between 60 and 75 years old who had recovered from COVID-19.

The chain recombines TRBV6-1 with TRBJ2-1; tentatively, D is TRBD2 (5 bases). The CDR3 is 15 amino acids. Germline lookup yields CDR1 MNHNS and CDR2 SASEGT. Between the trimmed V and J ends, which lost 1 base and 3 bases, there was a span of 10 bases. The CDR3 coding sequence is TGTGCCAGCAGTGAAGGCCTGGGAGTCTACAATGAGCAGTTCTTC. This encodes CASSEGLGVYNEQFF.

CDR3 DNA: TGTGCCAGCAGCCTACCTCCTTTCCTTGGGGGACATTCGAACACCGGGGAGCTGTTTTTT. This codes for CASSLPPFLGGHSNTGELFF. The chain uses TRBV13 and TRBJ2-2, with D tentatively TRBD1 (6 bases). V was pared by 5 bases and J by 0 bases, with 25 bases between. The CDR3 consists of 20 residues. The V gene's germline CDR1 is PRHDT and CDR2 FYEKMQ (reference sequence).

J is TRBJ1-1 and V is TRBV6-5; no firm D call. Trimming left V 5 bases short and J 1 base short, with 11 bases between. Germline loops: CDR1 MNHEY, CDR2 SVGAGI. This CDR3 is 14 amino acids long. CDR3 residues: CASSPRRQNTEAFF. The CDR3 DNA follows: TGTGCCAGCAGTCCACGTCGACAGAACACTGAAGCTTTCTTT.

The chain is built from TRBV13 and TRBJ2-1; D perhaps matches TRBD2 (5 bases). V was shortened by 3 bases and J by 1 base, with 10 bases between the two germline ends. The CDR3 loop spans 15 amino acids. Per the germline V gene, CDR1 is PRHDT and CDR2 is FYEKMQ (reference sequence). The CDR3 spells CASSFTIASYNEQFF. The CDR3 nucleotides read TGTGCCAGCAGCTTCACCATAGCGTCCTACAATGAGCAGTTCTTC.

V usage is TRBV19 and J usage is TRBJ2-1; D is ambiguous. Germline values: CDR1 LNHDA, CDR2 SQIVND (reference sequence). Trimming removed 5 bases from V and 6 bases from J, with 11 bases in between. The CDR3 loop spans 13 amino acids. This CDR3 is CASSAGRVNEQFF. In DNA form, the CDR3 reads TGTGCCAGTAGTGCCGGTCGGGTCAATGAGCAGTTCTTC. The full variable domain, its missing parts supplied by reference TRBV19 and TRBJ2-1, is DGGITQSPKYLFRKEGQNVTLSCEQNLNHDAMYWYRQDPGQGLRLIYYSQIVNDFQKGDIAEGYSVSREKKESFPLTVTSAQKNPTAFYLCASSAGRVNEQFFGPGTRLTVL.

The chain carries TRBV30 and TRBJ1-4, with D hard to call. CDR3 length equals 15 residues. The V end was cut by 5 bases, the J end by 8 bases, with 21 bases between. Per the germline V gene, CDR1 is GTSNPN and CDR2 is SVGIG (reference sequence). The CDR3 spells CAWDPGRTLSEKLFF. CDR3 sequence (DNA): TGTGCCTGGGACCCAGGCCGCACTCTCTCGGAAAAACTGTTTTTT.

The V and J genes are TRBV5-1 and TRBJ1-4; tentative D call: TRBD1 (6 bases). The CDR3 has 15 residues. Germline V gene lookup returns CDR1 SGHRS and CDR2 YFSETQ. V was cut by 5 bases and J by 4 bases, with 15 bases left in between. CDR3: CASSSNVGGNEKLFF. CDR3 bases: TGCGCCAGCAGTTCGAATGTAGGGGGTAATGAAAAACTGTTTTTT. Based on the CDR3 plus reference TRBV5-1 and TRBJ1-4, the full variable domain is KAGVTQTPRYLIKTRGQQVTLSCSPISGHRSVSWYQQTPGQGLQFLFEYFSETQRNKGNFPGRFSGRQFSNSRSEMNVSTLELGDSALYLCASSSNVGGNEKLFFGSGTQLSVL.

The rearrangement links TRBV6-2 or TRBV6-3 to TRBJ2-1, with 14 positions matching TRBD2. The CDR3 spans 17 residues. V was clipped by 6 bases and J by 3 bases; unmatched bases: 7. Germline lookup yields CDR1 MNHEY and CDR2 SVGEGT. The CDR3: CASSRTSGGNYYNEQFF. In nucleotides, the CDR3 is TGTGCCAGCAGCAGGACTAGCGGGGGGAACTACTACAATGAGCAGTTCTTC.

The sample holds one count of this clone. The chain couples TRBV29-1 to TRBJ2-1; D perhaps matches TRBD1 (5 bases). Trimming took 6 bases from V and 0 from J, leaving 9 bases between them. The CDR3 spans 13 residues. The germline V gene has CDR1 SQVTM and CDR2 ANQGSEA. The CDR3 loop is CSVSGFSYNEQFF. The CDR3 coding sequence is TGCAGCGTATCAGGGTTCTCCTACAATGAGCAGTTCTTC.

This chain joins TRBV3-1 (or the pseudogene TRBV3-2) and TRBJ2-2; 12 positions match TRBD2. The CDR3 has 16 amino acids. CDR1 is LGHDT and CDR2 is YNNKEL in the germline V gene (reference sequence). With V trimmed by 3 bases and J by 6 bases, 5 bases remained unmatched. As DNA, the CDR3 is TGTGCCAGCAGCCAGGCGACTAGCGGGAGTCCCGGGGAGCTGTTTTTT. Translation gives CASSQATSGSPGELFF.

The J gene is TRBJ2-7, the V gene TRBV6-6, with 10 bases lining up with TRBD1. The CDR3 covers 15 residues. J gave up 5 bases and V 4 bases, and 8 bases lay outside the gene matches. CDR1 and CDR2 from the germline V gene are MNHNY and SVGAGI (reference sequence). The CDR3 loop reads CASSSRGQGSNEQYF. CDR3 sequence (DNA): TGTGCCAGCAGTTCCCGGGGACAGGGGAGCAACGAGCAGTACTTC.

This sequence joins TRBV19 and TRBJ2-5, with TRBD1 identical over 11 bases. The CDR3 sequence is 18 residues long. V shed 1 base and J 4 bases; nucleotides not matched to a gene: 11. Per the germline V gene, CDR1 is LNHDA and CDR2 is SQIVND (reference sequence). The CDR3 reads CASSIGGAGTGGRETQYF. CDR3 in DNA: TGTGCCAGTAGTATAGGTGGGGCGGGGACAGGGGGACGAGAGACCCAGTACTTC.